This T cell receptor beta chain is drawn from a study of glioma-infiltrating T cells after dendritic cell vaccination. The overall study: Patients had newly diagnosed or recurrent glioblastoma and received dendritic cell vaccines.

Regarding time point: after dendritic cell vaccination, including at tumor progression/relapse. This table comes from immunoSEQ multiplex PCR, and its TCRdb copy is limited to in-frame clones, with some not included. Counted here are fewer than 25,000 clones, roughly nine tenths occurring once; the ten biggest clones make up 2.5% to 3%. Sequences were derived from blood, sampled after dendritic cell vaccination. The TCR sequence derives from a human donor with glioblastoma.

The CDR3 sequence is CASSFSRPNEKLFF. CDR3 DNA sequence: TGCGCCAGCAGCTTTAGCAGACCTAATGAAAAACTGTTTTTT. The chain joins TRBV5-1 to TRBJ1-4; D unclear. The length of the CDR3 is 14 residues. V lost 2 bases, J lost 3 bases, and 8 bases lay in between. CDR1 SGHRS and CDR2 YFSETQ come from the germline V gene.